Each of the 26 T cell receptor beta chains below was sequenced from the same sample in a study of shared clonotypes between healthy human individuals. Sequencing used immunoSEQ multiplex PCR; TCRdb keeps in-frame clones, though not all of them. The table has fewer than 3 million clones, around 93% seen once. The sequencing sample was made of naive CD4+ T cells from PBMCs. Subset denoted: CD45RA+ positively selected. These receptors were collected from a young man in good health. Some clones in this sample may be carry-over from other donors' samples.

This rearrangement joins TRBV6-5 to TRBJ2-3; TRBD1 might be the D (6 bases). Trimming removed 7 bases at V and 3 bases at J, with 14 bases between. The CDR3 sequence is 14 residues long. CDR1 and CDR2 (germline): MNHEY, SVGAGI. CDR3 sequence: CASTINRATDTQYF. The CDR3 DNA sequence: TGTGCCAGCACTATAAACAGGGCAACAGATACGCAGTATTTT.

The chain joins TRBV6-6 to TRBJ2-1, with D hard to call. The germline V and J ends were trimmed by 4 bases and 5 bases, with 6 bases remaining between them. Germline CDR1 and CDR2: MNHNY and SVGAGI (reference sequence). The CDR3 consists of 12 residues. CDR3 protein: CASSSIDNEQFF. CDR3 DNA sequence: TGTGCCAGCAGTTCTATAGACAATGAGCAGTTCTTC.

A remark on this clone: This sample includes further DNA sequences coding for the same CDR3. The chain joins TRBV7-2 to TRBJ2-7; D is uncertain. Germline loops: CDR1 SGHTA, CDR2 FQGNSA. The CDR3 covers 14 residues. Trimming removed 3 bases at V and 4 bases at J, with 13 bases between. In DNA, the CDR3 is TGTGCCAGCAGCTTTGGTCGCAGTAGTTACGAGCAGTACTTC. As protein: CASSFGRSSYEQYF.

This chain connects TRBV5-4 to TRBJ2-1; the D is unclear. Trimming took off 4 bases at V and 0 bases at J, with 11 bases between the two ends. The CDR3 length is 15 residues. CDR1 and CDR2 from the germline V gene are SGHNT and YYREEE (reference sequence). CDR3 amino acids: CASSTGPSSYNEQFF. As DNA, the CDR3 is TGTGCCAGCAGCACCGGACCTTCCTCCTACAATGAGCAGTTCTTC.

This chain joins TRBV6-5 and TRBJ2-7; D might be TRBD1 (5 bases). This CDR3 spans 14 amino acids. Germline CDR1 is MNHEY and CDR2 is SVGAGI. Trimming shortened V by 6 bases and J by 0 bases, and 12 bases separated the two germline ends. As DNA, the CDR3 is TGTGCCAGCAGGCAGGGATATCTCTCCTACGAGCAGTACTTC. Encoded protein: CASRQGYLSYEQYF.

This chain uses TRBV6-5 with TRBJ1-3; D is unresolved. Germline CDR1 MNHEY, CDR2 SVGAGI. This CDR3 contains 16 residues. V was cut by 0 bases and J by 0 bases, with 9 bases left in between. The DNA of the CDR3 is TGTGCCAGCAGTTACTCGACAAGGCCCTCTGGAAACACCATATATTTT. Amino acids: CASSYSTRPSGNTIYF.

The chain is built from TRBV7-2 and TRBJ2-7, with 7 bases identical to TRBD2. Germline CDR1 reads SGHTA; CDR2 reads FQGNSA. The V segment lost 3 bases and the J segment 5 bases; nucleotides outside the gene matches: 4. CDR3 size: 13 residues. The CDR3 DNA is TGTGCCAGCAGCTTTCTGGGGGGGGACGAGCAGTACTTC. It yields the protein CASSFLGGDEQYF.

V usage is TRBV28 and J usage is TRBJ1-1; D is ambiguous. The CDR3 is 13 amino acids. The germline CDR1 and CDR2 sequences are MDHEN and SYDVKM. The V and J ends lost 10 bases and 4 bases respectively, with 16 bases between them. This chain's CDR3 is CATSQLEGTEAFF. DNA of the CDR3: TGTGCCACCTCACAGCTTGAGGGCACTGAAGCTTTCTTT.

The CDR3 region has the DNA TGTGCCAGTAAGGGGACCCGGTTCTACAATGAGCAGTTCTTC. Amino acids: CASKGTRFYNEQFF. The rearrangement joins TRBV19 to TRBJ2-1, with D perhaps matching TRBD1 or TRBD2 (5 bases each). Per germline, CDR1 LNHDA and CDR2 SQIVND (reference sequence). Trimming took 7 bases from V and 3 from J, leaving 13 bases between them. The CDR3 has 14 residues. Using reference TRBV19 and TRBJ2-1 for the parts outside the CDR3, the full variable domain is DGGITQSPKYLFRKEGQNVTLSCEQNLNHDAMYWYRQDPGQGLRLIYYSQIVNDFQKGDIAEGYSVSREKKESFPLTVTSAQKNPTAFYLCASKGTRFYNEQFFGPGTRLTVL.

The gene calls are TRBV7-9 and TRBJ2-3; D perhaps matches TRBD2 (6 bases). Germline values: CDR1 SEHNR, CDR2 FQNEAQ (reference sequence). The length of the CDR3 is 15 residues. V was shortened by 0 bases and J by 6 bases, with 13 bases between the two germline ends. The CDR3 bases are TGTGCCAGCAGCTTAGCCAGCCCGGGAGCGGATACGCAGTATTTT. This codes for CASSLASPGADTQYF.

V gene TRBV6-5 combines with J gene TRBJ1-2, with 8 nucleotides matching TRBD1. V lost 2 bases to trimming and J lost 5 bases; unmatched junction nucleotides: 4. The CDR3 spans 14 residues. Per germline, CDR1 MNHEY and CDR2 SVGAGI. The CDR3 coding sequence is TGTGCCAGCAGTTACACCGGACAGGGTTATGGCTACACCTTC. Protein: CASSYTGQGYGYTF.

The chain couples TRBV20-1 to TRBJ1-2, with D uncertain. Germline V CDR1 and CDR2: DFQATT, SNEGSKA (reference sequence). The CDR3 runs to 11 residues. DNA for the CDR3: TGCAGGATAACGGGGAACTATGGCTACACCTTC. Protein: CRITGNYGYTF.

The CDR3 protein is CASSAGTTLADTQYF. In nucleotides, the CDR3 is TGTGCCAGTAGTGCCGGGACAACTTTGGCAGATACGCAGTATTTT. The genes are TRBV19 and TRBJ2-3; tentative D call: TRBD1 (6 bases). V was pared by 5 bases and J by 4 bases, with 16 bases between. Germline loops: CDR1 LNHDA, CDR2 SQIVND (reference sequence). The CDR3 totals 15 residues.

The rearrangement uses TRBV7-9 and TRBJ2-1; no reliable D call. Trimming removed 4 bases from V and 7 bases from J, with 17 bases in between. The germline V gene encodes CDR1 SEHNR and CDR2 FQNEAQ (reference sequence). The CDR3 covers 15 residues. CDR3 sequence reads: CASSSGPGRSNEQFF. The CDR3, as DNA: TGTGCCAGCAGCTCTGGACCAGGTAGGAGTAATGAGCAGTTCTTC.

The V and J genes are TRBV5-1 and TRBJ2-7, with 7 bases identical to TRBD1. The junction had 6 bases not matched to a gene; V was cut back by 0 bases and J by 3 bases. CDR3 length: 15 amino acids. Germline V gene data show CDR1 as SGHRS and CDR2 as YFSETQ. DNA for the CDR3: TGCGCCAGCAGCTTGGACCCAGGGGGTGTCTACGAGCAGTACTTC. Its translation is CASSLDPGGVYEQYF.

The CDR3 spells CASSQGVEDTQYF. As DNA, the CDR3 is TGTGCCAGCAGCCAAGGGGTTGAAGATACGCAGTATTTT. The chain carries TRBV27 and TRBJ2-3; D perhaps matches TRBD1 (5 bases). Trimming took off 6 bases at V and 5 bases at J, with 12 bases between the two ends. Germline V CDR1 and CDR2: MNHEY, SMNVEV (reference sequence). This CDR3 region has 13 residues.

The chain joins TRBV28 to TRBJ2-1; D is perhaps TRBD2 (5 bases). Deletions cut 3 bases from V and 3 bases from J, with 12 bases between. The CDR3 extends over 15 amino acids. The germline V gene encodes CDR1 MDHEN and CDR2 SYDVKM. The CDR3 DNA is TGTGCCAGCAGTTTTGCTAGCATGAACTACAATGAGCAGTTCTTC. Its translation is CASSFASMNYNEQFF. Based on the CDR3 plus reference TRBV28 and TRBJ2-1, the full variable domain is DVKVTQSSRYLVKRTGEKVFLECVQDMDHENMFWYRQDPGLGLRLIYFSYDVKMKEKGDIPEGYSVSREKKERFSLILESASTNQTSMYLCASSFASMNYNEQFFGPGTRLTVL.

The chain uses TRBV6-1 and TRBJ1-5; TRBD1 is a possible D gene (5 bases). V was cut by 3 bases and J by 6 bases, with 9 bases left in between. The CDR3 runs 13 residues. Germline CDR1 and CDR2: MNHNS and SASEGT. The CDR3 loop is CASSDRGGQPQHF. For the CDR3, the DNA is TGTGCCAGCAGTGATCGGGGGGGTCAGCCCCAGCATTTT.

This clone was recorded only once. The chain combines TRBV9 with TRBJ2-5; D perhaps matches TRBD2 (6 bases). Germline CDR1 and CDR2: SGDLS and YYNGEE. Deletions cut 0 bases from V and 4 bases from J, with 13 bases between. The CDR3 covers 15 residues. The CDR3 nucleotides read TGTGCCAGCAGCGTAGGCGGGGCAAACCCAGAGACCCAGTACTTC. Translation: CASSVGGANPETQYF.

The chain has TRBV6-5 and TRBJ2-7, with a possible D match to TRBD1 (6 bases). Looked up from germline, CDR1 is MNHEY and CDR2 is SVGAGI. The V and J ends lost 6 bases and 4 bases respectively, with 19 bases between them. This CDR3 is built from 15 residues. CDR3 residues: CASSEDSTQSYEQYF. CDR3 nucleotide sequence: TGTGCCAGCAGCGAGGACAGCACACAAAGTTACGAGCAGTACTTC.

With regard to this clone: This CDR3 is also generated by other DNA sequences in the sample. V usage is TRBV7-3 and J usage is TRBJ1-1; TRBD1 matches at 7 bases. The germline CDR1 and CDR2 sequences are SGHTA and FQGTGA. The CDR3 runs 13 residues. V lost 5 bases to trimming and J lost 5 bases; unmatched junction nucleotides: 5. The CDR3 reads CASSPRQGTEAFF. The DNA for the CDR3 is TGTGCCAGCAGCCCCCGACAGGGAACTGAAGCTTTCTTT.

CDR3: CASSPRPGTEFYNEQFF. In nucleotides, the CDR3 is TGTGCCAGCTCACCCCGTCCCGGGACAGAATTTTACAATGAGCAGTTCTTC. The chain carries TRBV18 and TRBJ2-1; TRBD1 matches 7 bases. CDR3 length equals 17 residues. The germline CDR1 and CDR2 sequences are KGHSH and LQKENI. The trim removed 3 bases at V and 4 bases at J, leaving 12 bases unmatched.

J is TRBJ2-7 and V is TRBV5-1; 7 nucleotides match TRBD1. This CDR3 contains 14 residues. Germline-derived CDR1 and CDR2 are SGHRS and YFSETQ. The V and J ends lost 5 bases and 3 bases, in that order; junction bases with no gene match: 8. The CDR3 reads CASSTTGIVYEQYF. The CDR3 DNA reads TGCGCCAGCAGTACGACAGGGATTGTCTACGAGCAGTACTTC.

The J gene is TRBJ2-5, the V gene TRBV9; TRBD2 aligns across 10 bases. With V trimmed by 0 bases and J by 5 bases, 10 bases remained unmatched. The CDR3 is made up of 17 amino acids. Per the germline V gene, CDR1 is SGDLS and CDR2 is YYNGEE. The CDR3 nucleotides read TGTGCCAGCAGCGTAGGTAGGATAGCGGGAGGTTGGGAGACCCAGTACTTC. Translating gives CASSVGRIAGGWETQYF.

V is TRBV5-1 and J is TRBJ2-6; the D gene is possibly TRBD2 (5 bases). CDR1 SGHRS and CDR2 YFSETQ come from the germline V gene. Trimming left V 4 bases short and J 0 bases short, with 17 bases between. This CDR3 has 18 amino acids. The CDR3 bases are TGCGCCAGCAGCACCAGGACTTCTTCATCCTCTGGGGCCAACGTCCTGACTTTC. Protein: CASSTRTSSSSGANVLTF. Full variable domain (missing parts from reference TRBV5-1 and TRBJ2-6): KAGVTQTPRYLIKTRGQQVTLSCSPISGHRSVSWYQQTPGQGLQFLFEYFSETQRNKGNFPGRFSGRQFSNSRSEMNVSTLELGDSALYLCASSTRTSSSSGANVLTFGAGSRLTVL.

The chain joins TRBV11-2 to TRBJ2-7, with 9 bases aligning to TRBD1. V gave up 1 base and J gave up 0 bases; unmatched junction bases: 10. CDR1 is SGHAT, CDR2 FQNNGV, per germline. CDR3 size: 18 residues. CDR3 amino acids: CASSLGSNGTGISYEQYF. In DNA, the CDR3 is TGTGCCAGCAGCTTAGGTAGTAATGGGACAGGGATCTCCTACGAGCAGTACTTC.